These T cell receptor beta chains were read from a single sample in a study of glioma-infiltrating T cells after dendritic cell vaccination. Method: immunoSEQ multiplex PCR; TCRdb's copy keeps in-frame clones and lacks some. Of under 100,000 clones listed, 79% are singletons. The sample in question was blood, obtained before dendritic cell vaccination. Every receptor here comes from a human donor with glioblastoma. CDR3s include the opening cysteine and the closing phenylalanine or tryptophan. A D gene is named only where the DNA matches it firmly. Expanded clones get a size class; other rows say once, few or many, or leave the size out.

J,V,D,size,DNA,CDR3
TRBJ1-4,TRBV25-1,.,.,TGTGCCAGCAGTGATACTAAGGCCCCGGGTGAAAAACTGTTTTTT,CASSDTKAPGEKLFF
TRBJ2-7,TRBV10-3,.,.,TGTGCCATCAGTGAGACAGATACCTACGAGCAGTACTTC,CAISETDTYEQYF
TRBJ1-5,TRBV19,.,.,TGTGCCAGTAGTATTGGAATGTTCGGGGGGGATCAGCCCCAGCATTTT,CASSIGMFGGDQPQHF
TRBJ2-4,TRBV5-1,.,once,TGCGCCAGCAGCTTGGCGCACGGTCCCCAAACCGGAAACATTCAGTACTTC,CASSLAHGPQTGNIQYF
TRBJ2-7,TRBV27,TRBD2,.,TGTGCCAGCAGTCCCACCCTCAGCGGGAGTGCTTACGAGCAGTACTTC,CASSPTLSGSAYEQYF
TRBJ2-3,TRBV15,TRBD2,.,TGTGCCACCAGCAGAGCAACTAGCGGGGGCACAGATACGCAGTATTTT,CATSRATSGGTDTQYF
TRBJ2-1,TRBV7-2,.,.,TGTGCCAGCAGCAAACGCCCGGTGAGCTCCTACAATGAGCAGTTCTTC,CASSKRPVSSYNEQFF
TRBJ2-7,TRBV10-3,TRBD2,few,TGTGCCATCAGTGAGCGAACTAGCGGGAGGGCCTACGAGCAGTACTTC,CAISERTSGRAYEQYF
TRBJ2-7,TRBV10-3,TRBD1,many,TGTGCCACCGCCGGGACAGGATCCTACGAGCAGTACTTC,CATAGTGSYEQYF
TRBJ1-3,TRBV28,TRBD1,.,TGTGCCAGCAGTCCAACAGGGGTCGCCAACACCATATATTTT,CASSPTGVANTIYF
TRBJ1-1,TRBV4-1,.,.,TGCGCCAGCAGCCAAGGGACAATATCAGGGGAGTTTCCTGAAGCTTTCTTT,CASSQGTISGEFPEAFF
TRBJ2-1,TRBV4-1,TRBD1,.,TGCGCCAGCAGCCCCCCCGGGACAGGGAGGGGGAATGAGCAGTTCTTC,CASSPPGTGRGNEQFF
TRBJ1-2,TRBV6-1,.,.,TGTGCCAGCAGGCTAGGTGTTAACTATGGCTACACCTTC,CASRLGVNYGYTF
TRBJ2-2,TRBV7-2,.,.,TGTGCCAGCAGCTTTTACGGGCCTCAGGGCGGGGAGCTGTTTTTT,CASSFYGPQGGELFF
TRBJ2-7,TRBV5-1,TRBD2,.,TGCGCCAGCAGCTTGGGACTAGCGGGAAACTACGAGCAGTACTTC,CASSLGLAGNYEQYF